Only a few counts were recorded for the clone carrying this T cell receptor beta chain. What it binds is not known. Germline V gives CDR1 SGHNT, CDR2 YYREEE (reference sequence). This CDR3 is 16 amino acids long. Trimming removed 4 bases from V and 2 bases from J; junction bases left unmatched: 5. The data were taken from a study of beta chain features in type 1 diabetes. General observations from the study: In patients and controls equally, PCR might favor templates that are shorter. Type 1 diabetes patients had fewer VDJ junction insertions and more deletions.

As every portion of the isolated RNA was reverse transcribed, the sequencing read expressed TCRB transcripts. This table comes from immunoSEQ multiplex PCR, and its TCRdb copy is limited to in-frame clones, with some not included. Of 200,000 to 250,000 clones listed, roughly 11% were seen once; the top ten hold 1% to 1.5%. The receptor was isolated from a young man in good health. Source material: central memory CD4+ T cells from blood. The chain employs TRBV5-4 and TRBJ2-5; 13 nucleotides match TRBD2. The chain's CDR3 is CASSTGLAGDQETQYF. CDR3 bases: TGTGCCAGCAGCACAGGACTAGCGGGGGATCAAGAGACCCAGTACTTC.